This T cell receptor (beta chain) emerged from a study of blood T cell repertoires in COVID-19. Study in general: Samples taken during acute and convalescent COVID-19 were collected in the United States, Italy and Spain. PBMCs, B-cell-depleted T cells, or T cells were the source of the cDNA or gDNA that made up the material.

During active infection, Seattle patients enrolled and were then monitored through disease. This clone occurred once. Germline and junction disagree at one end, which may indicate a read error. As handled by the study authors: Estimated nucleated cell counts came from reference gene primer amplification. Sequencing was performed with immunoSEQ multiplex PCR; in TCRdb, only in-frame clones are kept and a portion is missing. The D gene and trimming were derived from the DNA, and the V and J assignments and clone size from that table. The sample holds about 22,000 clones, 70% to 90% seen once. CDR3 length equals 17 residues. Germline lookup yields CDR1 LGHNA and CDR2 YNFKEQ.

This clonotype originated in an older man with COVID-19, enrolled during active disease. The V and J genes are TRBV4-2 and TRBJ2-1; TRBD2 aligns across 9 bases. Sequenced sample: peripheral blood. The CDR3: CASTQRGLAGTNNEQFF. The CDR3 bases are TGTGCCAGCACCCAACGTGGGCTAGCGGGGACAAACAATGAGCAGTTCTTC.